The rows below give T cell receptor beta chains drawn from one sample of a study of shared clonotypes between healthy human individuals. Profiled with immunoSEQ multiplex PCR; TCRdb holds only in-frame clones, not every one. This repertoire shows about 1.9 million clones, just under 95% found once; its top ten account for around 1.7%. The specimen was naive CD8+ T cells from PBMCs. The source is a man between 18 and 29 years old in good health. Some clones in this sample may be carry-over from other donors' samples. The CDR3 runs from the conserved cysteine through the conserved F or W. A D gene is named only where the DNA matches it firmly. Some rows mark clone size as missing; the rest say once, few, many or name a class of expanded clone.

J gene: TRBJ2-7; D gene: TRBD2; CDR3 length: 14; clone size: .; V gene: TRBV10-3; CDR3 protein: CATRQSGLPYEQYF; CDR3 DNA: TGTGCCACCCGACAGTCGGGACTACCCTACGAGCAGTACTTC
J gene: TRBJ2-3; D gene: TRBD2; CDR3 length: 16; clone size: .; V gene: TRBV27; CDR3 protein: CASSPRTSGFADTQYF; CDR3 DNA: TGTGCCAGCAGTCCCCGGACTAGCGGGTTCGCAGATACGCAGTATTTT
J gene: TRBJ2-7; D gene: .; CDR3 length: 14; clone size: once; V gene: TRBV9; CDR3 protein: CASSVADRWNEQYF; CDR3 DNA: TGTGCCAGCAGCGTAGCAGACAGGTGGAACGAGCAGTACTTC
J gene: TRBJ2-3; D gene: TRBD2; CDR3 length: 13; clone size: .; V gene: TRBV5-3; CDR3 protein: CARSLGWRSGRSF; CDR3 DNA: TGTGCCAGAAGCTTGGGGTGGAGGAGCGGGAGGTCTTTT
J gene: TRBJ1-1; D gene: .; CDR3 length: 15; clone size: .; V gene: TRBV4-1; CDR3 protein: CASSPTLGVDTEAFF; CDR3 DNA: TGCGCCAGCAGCCCCACCTTAGGGGTGGACACTGAAGCTTTCTTT
J gene: TRBJ1-2; D gene: .; CDR3 length: 15; clone size: once; V gene: TRBV4-1; CDR3 protein: CASSQDSRPTYGYTF; CDR3 DNA: TGCGCCAGCAGCCAAGATTCGAGACCGACCTATGGCTACACCTTC
J gene: TRBJ1-2; D gene: .; CDR3 length: 16; clone size: .; V gene: TRBV6-4; CDR3 protein: CASSDDISTGFYGYTF; CDR3 DNA: TGTGCCAGCAGTGACGATATTAGTACAGGATTCTATGGCTACACCTTC
J gene: TRBJ2-7; D gene: .; CDR3 length: 13; clone size: .; V gene: TRBV4-3; CDR3 protein: CASSPEGTYEQYF; CDR3 DNA: TGCGCCAGCAGCCCGGAGGGAACCTACGAGCAGTACTTC
J gene: TRBJ2-1; D gene: .; CDR3 length: 13; clone size: .; V gene: TRBV27; CDR3 protein: CASSSGSANEQFF; CDR3 DNA: TGTGCCAGCAGTTCAGGGTCGGCAAATGAGCAGTTCTTC
J gene: TRBJ2-7; D gene: .; CDR3 length: 13; clone size: .; V gene: TRBV7-3; CDR3 protein: CASSLTPSREQYF; CDR3 DNA: TGTGCCAGCAGCTTAACCCCCTCCCGGGAGCAGTACTTC
J gene: TRBJ2-7; D gene: TRBD1; CDR3 length: 18; clone size: once; V gene: TRBV5-4; CDR3 protein: CASSGTSGQSFPPYEQYF; CDR3 DNA: TGTGCCAGCAGCGGTACTTCGGGACAGTCCTTCCCCCCCTACGAGCAGTACTTC
J gene: TRBJ1-2; D gene: .; CDR3 length: 12; clone size: .; V gene: TRBV19; CDR3 protein: CASSPGGPLYTF; CDR3 DNA: TGTGCCAGTAGCCCGGGAGGACCACTCTACACCTTC
J gene: TRBJ1-1; D gene: .; CDR3 length: 15; clone size: .; V gene: TRBV5-5; CDR3 protein: CASSWGRGPGTEAFF; CDR3 DNA: TGTGCCAGCAGCTGGGGCCGGGGCCCCGGGACTGAAGCTTTCTTT
J gene: TRBJ2-7; D gene: .; CDR3 length: 13; clone size: .; V gene: TRBV27; CDR3 protein: CASSWDGRYEQYF; CDR3 DNA: TGTGCCAGCAGCTGGGACGGCCGCTACGAGCAGTACTTC
J gene: TRBJ2-7; D gene: .; CDR3 length: 14; clone size: .; V gene: TRBV19; CDR3 protein: CASSIAGVSYEQYF; CDR3 DNA: TGTGCCAGTAGTATAGCGGGAGTGTCCTACGAGCAGTACTTC
J gene: TRBJ2-1; D gene: .; CDR3 length: 14; clone size: .; V gene: TRBV19; CDR3 protein: CASSTSPEDNEQFF; CDR3 DNA: TGTGCCAGTAGTACCTCCCCGGAGGACAATGAGCAGTTCTTC
J gene: TRBJ2-1; D gene: TRBD2; CDR3 length: 18; clone size: .; V gene: TRBV7-8; CDR3 protein: CASRPTSGPTHSYNEQFF; CDR3 DNA: TGTGCCAGCAGGCCTACTAGCGGGCCCACCCACTCCTACAATGAGCAGTTCTTC